This T cell receptor beta chain was retrieved from a study of blood T cell repertoires in COVID-19. Study background: The study drew acute and convalescent COVID-19 samples from the United States, Italy and Spain.

V was cut by 2 bases and J by 4 bases, with 8 bases left in between. The germline V gene has CDR1 MNHNS and CDR2 SASEGT. This CDR3 is 13 amino acids long. Profiled with immunoSEQ multiplex PCR; TCRdb holds only in-frame clones, not every one. The sample yields about 220,000 clones, approximately 85% seen once. The specimen was peripheral blood. The chain recombines TRBV6-1 with TRBJ1-2; D remains unclear. The origin of this receptor is a woman in her 70s with acute or convalescent COVID-19. The CDR3: CASSENSFYGYTF. For the CDR3, the DNA is TGTGCCAGCAGTGAAAACAGCTTCTATGGCTACACCTTC.